The clone carrying this T cell receptor (beta chain) was observed at least ten times. What it binds is unknown. This sample stems from a study of T cells after yellow fever vaccination. Turning to the study itself: Preparation used SMART-Seq v4 Ultra Low Input for the low-cell-number fractions. The study's findings and limits: Clonotypes found in both CD4 and CD8 compartments made up a small share. The booster saw the reappearance of most primary-vaccination clones (96% CD4, about 85% CD8).

Universal primer sites and UMIs were introduced during 5'RACE template-switching synthesis of TCR cDNA. TCRdb itself ran the 5' RACE reads through MiXCR, one entry per CDR3 protein. The sample records 200,000 to 300,000 distinct CDR3 sequences, about an eighth being singletons. CDR3 length equals 14 residues. In germline, CDR1 is DFQATT, CDR2 SNEGSKA (reference sequence). With 3 bases removed from V and 0 bases from J, the gap between germline ends came to 9 bases. This chain links TRBV20-1 with TRBJ2-1; D is ambiguous. Sequencing used CD4+ T cells sorted from PBMCs, obtained 45 days after the yellow fever booster vaccination. This clonotype originated in a man aged 25-40 years who received the YFV17D yellow fever vaccine. CDR3: CSASSAYSYNEQFF. CDR3 coding DNA: TGCAGTGCTAGTTCCGCGTACTCCTACAATGAGCAGTTCTTC.